This TCR beta chain was captured in a study of blood T cell repertoires in COVID-19. At the level of the study: Sources were T cells, B-cell-depleted T cells, or PBMCs; the material itself was cDNA or gDNA.

Data came from immunoSEQ multiplex PCR; TCRdb stores just in-frame clones and leaves some out. Seen here are roughly 360,000 clones, about 80% observed once, and the top ten hold roughly 1.1%. V lost 4 bases, J lost 4 bases, and 10 bases lay in between. The CDR3 length is 13 residues. The germline CDR1 and CDR2 sequences are SEHNR and FQNEAQ (reference sequence). The source of this sequence is a human donor with acute or convalescent COVID-19. The donor label of this sample is uncertain. Input material: peripheral blood. The chain carries TRBV7-9 and TRBJ1-2, with TRBD1 as a possible D gene (5 bases). The CDR3 is CASSSQGFYGYTF. The CDR3 DNA sequence: TGTGCCAGCAGCTCGCAGGGTTTCTATGGCTACACCTTC. Together with reference TRBV7-9 and TRBJ1-2, the CDR3 gives the full variable domain: DTGVSQNPRHKITKRGQNVTFRCDPISEHNRLYWYRQTLGQGPEFLTYFQNEAQLEKSRLLSDRFSAERPKGSFSTLEIQRTEQGDSAMYLCASSSQGFYGYTFGSGTRLTVV.